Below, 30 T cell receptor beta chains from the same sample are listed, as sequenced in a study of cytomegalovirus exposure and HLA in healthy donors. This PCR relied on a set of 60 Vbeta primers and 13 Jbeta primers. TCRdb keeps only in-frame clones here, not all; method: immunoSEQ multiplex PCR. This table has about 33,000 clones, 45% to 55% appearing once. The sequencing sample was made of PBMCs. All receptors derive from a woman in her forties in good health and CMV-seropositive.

CDR3 residues: CASSSGFRGEKLFF. The CDR3 DNA reads as TGTGCCAGCAGCTCCGGATTTAGGGGCGAAAAACTGTTTTTT. J is TRBJ1-4 and V is TRBV7-2, with D possibly being TRBD1 (5 bases). This CDR3 comprises 14 residues. V was cut by 4 bases and J by 8 bases, with 14 bases left in between. From germline, CDR1 is SGHTA and CDR2 FQGNSA.

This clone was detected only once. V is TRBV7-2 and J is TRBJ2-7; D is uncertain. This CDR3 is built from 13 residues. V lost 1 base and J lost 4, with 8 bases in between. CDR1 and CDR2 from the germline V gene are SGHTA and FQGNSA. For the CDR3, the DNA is TGTGCCAGCAGCTTAGGCAGGCAGTACGAGCAGTACTTC. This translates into CASSLGRQYEQYF.

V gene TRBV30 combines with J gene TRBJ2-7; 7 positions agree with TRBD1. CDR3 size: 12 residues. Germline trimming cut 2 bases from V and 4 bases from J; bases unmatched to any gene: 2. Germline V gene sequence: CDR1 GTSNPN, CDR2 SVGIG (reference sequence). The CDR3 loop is CAWSRGLYEQYF. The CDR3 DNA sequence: TGTGCCTGGAGTAGGGGGCTTTACGAGCAGTACTTC.

CDR3 sequence: CASSQGSGDGYTF. Here the CDR3 DNA reads TGTGCCAGCAGCCAAGGGTCAGGGGATGGCTACACCTTC. The rearrangement links TRBV4-2 to TRBJ1-2, with D tentatively TRBD1 (6 bases). Trimming pared 1 base from V and 6 bases from J, leaving 9 bases between. The germline CDR1 and CDR2 sequences are LGHNA and YNFKEQ. The CDR3 is made up of 13 amino acids.

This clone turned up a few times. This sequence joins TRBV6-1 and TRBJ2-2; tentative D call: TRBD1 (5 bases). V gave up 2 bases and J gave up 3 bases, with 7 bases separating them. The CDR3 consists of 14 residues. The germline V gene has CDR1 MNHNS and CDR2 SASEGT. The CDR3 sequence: CASSELGDTGELFF. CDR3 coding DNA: TGTGCCAGCAGTGAACTAGGGGACACCGGGGAGCTGTTTTTT.

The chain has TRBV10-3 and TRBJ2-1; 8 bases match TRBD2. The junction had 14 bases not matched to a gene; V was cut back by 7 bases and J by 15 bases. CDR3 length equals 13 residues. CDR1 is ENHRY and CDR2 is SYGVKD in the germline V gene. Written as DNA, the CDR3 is TGTGCCATCAAGGAGGGTGAACCGGGGGGGGCGTTCTTC. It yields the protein CAIKEGEPGGAFF.

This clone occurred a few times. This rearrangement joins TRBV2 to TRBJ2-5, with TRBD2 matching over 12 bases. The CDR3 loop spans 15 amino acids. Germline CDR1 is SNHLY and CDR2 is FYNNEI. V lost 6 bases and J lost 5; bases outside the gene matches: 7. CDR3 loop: CASRGLAGGPETQYF. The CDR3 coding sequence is TGTGCCAGCAGGGGGCTAGCGGGGGGGCCGGAGACCCAGTACTTC. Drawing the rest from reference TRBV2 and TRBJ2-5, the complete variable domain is EPEVTQTPSHQVTQMGQEVILRCVPISNHLYFYWYRQILGQKVEFLVSFYNNEISEKSEIFDDQFSVERPDGSNFTLKIRSTKLEDSAMYFCASRGLAGGPETQYFGPGTRLLVL.

Written as DNA, the CDR3 is TGCGCCAGCAGTGAGGTTAGAGTCGGTGAGAATCAGCCCCAGCATTTT. Its protein product is CASSEVRVGENQPQHF. V gene TRBV10-1 combines with J gene TRBJ1-5, with unresolved D. Germline values: CDR1 WNHNN, CDR2 SYGVQD (reference sequence). There are 16 residues in the CDR3. The V gene lost 2 bases and the J gene lost 4 bases, with 15 bases spanning the gap.

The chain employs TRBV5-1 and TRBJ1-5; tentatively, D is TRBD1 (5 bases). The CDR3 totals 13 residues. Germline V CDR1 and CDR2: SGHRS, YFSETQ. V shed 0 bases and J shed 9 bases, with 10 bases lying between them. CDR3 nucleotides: TGCGCCAGCAGCTTGGACACAGGAACGCCCCAGCATTTT. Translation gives CASSLDTGTPQHF.

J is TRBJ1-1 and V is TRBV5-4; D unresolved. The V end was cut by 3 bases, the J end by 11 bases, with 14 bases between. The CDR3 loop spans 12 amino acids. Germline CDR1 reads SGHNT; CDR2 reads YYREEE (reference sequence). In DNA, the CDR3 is TGTGCCAGCAGCTATGAGGGCGAACGGGCTTTCTTT. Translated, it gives CASSYEGERAFF.

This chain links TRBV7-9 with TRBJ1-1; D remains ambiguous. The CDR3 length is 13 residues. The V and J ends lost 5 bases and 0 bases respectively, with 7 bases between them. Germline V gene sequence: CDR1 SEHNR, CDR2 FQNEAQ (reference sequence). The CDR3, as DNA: TGTGCCAGCAGCCGGGAGATGAACACTGAAGCTTTCTTT. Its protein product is CASSREMNTEAFF.

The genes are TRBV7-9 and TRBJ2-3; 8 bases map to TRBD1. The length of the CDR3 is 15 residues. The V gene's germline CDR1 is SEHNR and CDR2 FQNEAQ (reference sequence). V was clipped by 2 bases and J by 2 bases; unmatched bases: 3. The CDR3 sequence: CASSLRQGPTDTQYF. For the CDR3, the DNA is TGTGCCAGCAGCTTAAGACAGGGGCCCACAGATACGCAGTATTTT.

As DNA, the CDR3 is TGTGCCAGCATTATGGACAGTTCTAGCAATCAGCCCCAGCATTTT. This codes for CASIMDSSSNQPQHF. The rearrangement links TRBV2 to TRBJ1-5; D is perhaps TRBD1 (6 bases). V gave up 7 bases and J gave up 0 bases, with 13 bases separating them. CDR3 length: 15 amino acids. Germline V gene data show CDR1 as SNHLY and CDR2 as FYNNEI. The entire variable domain, with the rest obtained from reference TRBV2 and TRBJ1-5, is as follows: EPEVTQTPSHQVTQMGQEVILRCVPISNHLYFYWYRQILGQKVEFLVSFYNNEISEKSEIFDDQFSVERPDGSNFTLKIRSTKLEDSAMYFCASIMDSSSNQPQHFGDGTRLSIL.

DNA of the CDR3: TGTGCCAGCAGCTTGGGGACTAGCGGATCAACCGGGGAGCTGTTTTTT. Translating it yields CASSLGTSGSTGELFF. The chain joins TRBV5-6 to TRBJ2-2; 10 bases fit TRBD2. The J segment lost 5 bases and the V segment lost 0 bases, leaving 4 bases of the junction unmatched. This CDR3 region has 16 residues. CDR1 is SGHDT and CDR2 is YYEEEE in the germline V gene.

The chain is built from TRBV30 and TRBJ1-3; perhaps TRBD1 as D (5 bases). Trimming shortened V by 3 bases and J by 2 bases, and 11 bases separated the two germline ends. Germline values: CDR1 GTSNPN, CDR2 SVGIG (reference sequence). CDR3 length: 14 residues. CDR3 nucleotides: TGTGCCTGGAGCCGGGGGGGAACTGGAAACACCATATATTTT. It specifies CAWSRGGTGNTIYF.

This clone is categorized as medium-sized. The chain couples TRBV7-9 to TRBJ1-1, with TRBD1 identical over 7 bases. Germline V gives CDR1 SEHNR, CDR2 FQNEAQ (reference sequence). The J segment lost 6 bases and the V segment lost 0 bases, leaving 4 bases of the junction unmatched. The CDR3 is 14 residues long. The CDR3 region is CASSLASTGAEAFF. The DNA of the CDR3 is TGTGCCAGCAGCTTAGCGTCAACAGGGGCTGAAGCTTTCTTT.

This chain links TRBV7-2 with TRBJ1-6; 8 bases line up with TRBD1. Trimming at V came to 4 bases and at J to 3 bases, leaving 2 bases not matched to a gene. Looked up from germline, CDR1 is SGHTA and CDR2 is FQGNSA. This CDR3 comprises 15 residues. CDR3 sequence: CASSWGQDYNSPLHF. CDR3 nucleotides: TGTGCCAGCAGCTGGGGACAGGACTATAATTCACCCCTCCACTTT.

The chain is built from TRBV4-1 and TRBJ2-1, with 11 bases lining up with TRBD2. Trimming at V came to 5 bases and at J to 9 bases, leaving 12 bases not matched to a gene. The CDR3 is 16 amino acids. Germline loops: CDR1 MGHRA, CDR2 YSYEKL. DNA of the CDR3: TGCGCCAGCAGCTCCCCCCAGACTAGCGGGGTCCCTGAGCAGTTCTTC. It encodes CASSSPQTSGVPEQFF.

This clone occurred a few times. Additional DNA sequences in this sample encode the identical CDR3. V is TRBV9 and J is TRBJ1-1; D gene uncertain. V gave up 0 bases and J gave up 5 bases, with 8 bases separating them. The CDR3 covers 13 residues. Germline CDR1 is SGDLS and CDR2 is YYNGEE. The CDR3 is CASSVGGRTEAFF. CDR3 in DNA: TGTGCCAGCAGCGTAGGCGGGAGAACTGAAGCTTTCTTT.

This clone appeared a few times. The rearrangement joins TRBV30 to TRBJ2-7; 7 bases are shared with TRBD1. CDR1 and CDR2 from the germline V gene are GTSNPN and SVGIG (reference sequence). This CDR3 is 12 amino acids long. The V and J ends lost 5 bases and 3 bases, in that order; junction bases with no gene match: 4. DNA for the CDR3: TGTGCCTGGTCGGGACAGCTCTACGAGCAGTACTTC. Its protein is CAWSGQLYEQYF.

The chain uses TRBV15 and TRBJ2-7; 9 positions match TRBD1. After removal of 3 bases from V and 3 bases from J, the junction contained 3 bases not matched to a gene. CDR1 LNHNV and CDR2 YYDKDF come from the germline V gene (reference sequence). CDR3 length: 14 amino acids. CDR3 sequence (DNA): TGTGCCACCAGCAGGGAGACAGGGGGCTACGAGCAGTACTTC. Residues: CATSRETGGYEQYF.

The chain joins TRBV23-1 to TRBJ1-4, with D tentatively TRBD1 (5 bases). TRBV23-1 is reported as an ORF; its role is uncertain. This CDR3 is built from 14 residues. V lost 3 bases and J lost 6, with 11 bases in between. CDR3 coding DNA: TGCGCCAGCAGTCACAGGGTTCGGGATGAAAAACTGTTTTTT. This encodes CASSHRVRDEKLFF.

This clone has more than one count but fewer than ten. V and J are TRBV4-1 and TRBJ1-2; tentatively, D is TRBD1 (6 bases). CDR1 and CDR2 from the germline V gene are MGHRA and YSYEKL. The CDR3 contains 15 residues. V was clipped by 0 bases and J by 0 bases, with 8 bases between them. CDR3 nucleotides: TGCGCCAGCAGCCAAGAGGGACAAGCTAACTATGGCTACACCTTC. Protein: CASSQEGQANYGYTF.

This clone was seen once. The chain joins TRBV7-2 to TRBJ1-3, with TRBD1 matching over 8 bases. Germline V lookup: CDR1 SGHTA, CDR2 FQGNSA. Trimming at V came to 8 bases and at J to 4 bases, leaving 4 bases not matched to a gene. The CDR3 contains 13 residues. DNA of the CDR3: TGTGCCAGCGCGACAGGGGCCGGAAACACCATATATTTT. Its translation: CASATGAGNTIYF.

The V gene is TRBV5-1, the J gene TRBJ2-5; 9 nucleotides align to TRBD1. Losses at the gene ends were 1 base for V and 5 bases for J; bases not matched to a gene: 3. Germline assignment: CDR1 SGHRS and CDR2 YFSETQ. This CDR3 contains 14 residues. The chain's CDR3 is CASSLKGQGETQYF. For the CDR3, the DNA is TGCGCCAGCAGCTTGAAGGGACAGGGTGAGACCCAGTACTTC.

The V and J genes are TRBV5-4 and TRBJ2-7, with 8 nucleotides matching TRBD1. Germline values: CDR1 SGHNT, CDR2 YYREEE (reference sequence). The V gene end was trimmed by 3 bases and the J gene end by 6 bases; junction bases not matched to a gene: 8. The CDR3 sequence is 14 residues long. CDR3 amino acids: CASSSPDRVGEQYF. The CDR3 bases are TGTGCCAGCAGCTCCCCGGACAGGGTGGGCGAGCAGTACTTC.

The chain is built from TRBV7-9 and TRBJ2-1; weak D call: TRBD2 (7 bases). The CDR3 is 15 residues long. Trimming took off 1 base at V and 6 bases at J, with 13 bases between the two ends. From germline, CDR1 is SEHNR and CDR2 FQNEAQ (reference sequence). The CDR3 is CASSLVGGGVNEQFF. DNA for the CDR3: TGTGCCAGCAGCTTAGTGGGAGGGGGTGTCAATGAGCAGTTCTTC.

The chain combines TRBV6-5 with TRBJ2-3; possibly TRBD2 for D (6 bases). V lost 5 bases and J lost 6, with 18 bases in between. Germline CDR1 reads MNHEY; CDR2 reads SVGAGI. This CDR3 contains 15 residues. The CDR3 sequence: CASSTGDSNSDTQYF. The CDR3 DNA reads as TGTGCCAGCAGTACTGGGGACTCCAACTCCGATACGCAGTATTTT.

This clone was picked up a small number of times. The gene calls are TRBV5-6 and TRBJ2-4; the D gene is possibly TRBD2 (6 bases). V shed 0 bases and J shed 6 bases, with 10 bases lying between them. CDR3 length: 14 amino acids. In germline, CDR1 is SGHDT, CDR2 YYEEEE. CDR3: CASSLAQGLNIQYF. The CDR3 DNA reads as TGTGCCAGCAGCTTGGCGCAGGGACTAAACATTCAGTACTTC.

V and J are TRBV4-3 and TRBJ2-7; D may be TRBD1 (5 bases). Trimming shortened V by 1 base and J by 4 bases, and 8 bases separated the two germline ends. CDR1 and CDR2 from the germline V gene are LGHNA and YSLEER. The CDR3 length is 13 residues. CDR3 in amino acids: CASSQGTGYEQYF. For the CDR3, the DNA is TGCGCCAGCAGCCAAGGAACAGGATACGAGCAGTACTTC.